A single sample is the source of the 18 T cell receptor beta chains below, sequenced in a study of Graves' ophthalmopathy and Graves' hyperthyroidism. Amplification targeted the TCR beta CDR3 regions, with RNA transcripts as the source material. Scientists carried out first-round RT-PCR using HTBI primers and then a second-round multiplex PCR. TCRdb recomputed calls from the multiplex PCR reads with MiXCR, one row per CDR3 protein. In the table there are around 400,000 distinct CDR3 sequences, 15% to 20% of which are singletons. Sequences were obtained from peripheral blood. These receptors were obtained from a woman aged 18-30 years with Graves' ophthalmopathy.

This clonotype was picked up many times. CDR3 nucleotide sequence: TGCAGTGCTAGAGATCCCGCGACCTCCTACGAGCAGTACTTC. Its protein product is CSARDPATSYEQYF. The V gene is TRBV20-1, the J gene TRBJ2-7, with D uncertain. The germline CDR1 and CDR2 sequences are DFQATT and SNEGSKA (reference sequence). V was trimmed by 0 bases and J by 0 bases, leaving 9 bases between them. The CDR3 has 14 amino acids.

This clonotype has at least ten counts. The chain is built from TRBV29-1 and TRBJ1-1; TRBD1 matches at 7 bases. The CDR3 is made up of 14 amino acids. Germline trimming cut 6 bases from V and 4 bases from J; bases unmatched to any gene: 11. The germline CDR1 and CDR2 sequences are SQVTM and ANQGSEA. The chain's CDR3 is CSVNLRDSFTEAFF. CDR3 nucleotides: TGCAGCGTCAATCTCCGGGACAGTTTCACTGAAGCTTTCTTT.

This clonotype was detected ten times or more. The chain has TRBV12-3 or TRBV12-4 and TRBJ1-1; possible D gene TRBD1, 5 bases. V shed 6 bases and J shed 6 bases, with 17 bases lying between them. This CDR3 is 14 amino acids long. The CDR3 here is CASSHQGREPEAFF. The CDR3 nucleotides read TGTGCCAGCAGCCACCAGGGTCGAGAGCCTGAAGCTTTCTTT.

This clonotype was seen repeatedly, ten times or more. The chain recombines TRBV6-2 or TRBV6-3 with TRBJ2-7, with TRBD1 matching over 9 bases. V shed 0 bases, J shed 4 bases, and the junction held 7 bases outside the gene matches. The V gene's germline CDR1 is MNHEY and CDR2 SVGEGT. CDR3 length equals 16 residues. The CDR3 region has the DNA TGTGCCAGCAGTTACTCGGGGACAGGGAGCATTTACGAGCAGTACTTC. Residues: CASSYSGTGSIYEQYF.

This chain links TRBV25-1 with TRBJ2-7, with D possibly matching TRBD1 (5 bases). Germline CDR1 reads MGHDK; CDR2 reads SYGVNS. CDR3 length: 15 amino acids. Trimming took 2 bases from V and 5 from J, leaving 16 bases between them. CDR3 in DNA: TGTGCCAGCAGTGAACCAGGGTTTACGACTGACGAGCAGTACTTC. Protein product: CASSEPGFTTDEQYF.

This clonotype has a count of ten or more. The chain's CDR3 is CASSKKPDTEAFF. CDR3 sequence (DNA): TGTGCCAGCAGTAAGAAACCGGACACTGAAGCTTTCTTT. The chain couples TRBV6-2 or TRBV6-3 to TRBJ1-1; D gene unclear. Germline CDR1 and CDR2: MNHEY and SVGEGT. The CDR3 totals 13 residues. Trimming shortened V by 5 bases and J by 3 bases, and 10 bases separated the two germline ends.

This clonotype occurred many times. The rearrangement joins TRBV19 to TRBJ1-5, with 7 bases aligning to TRBD1. This CDR3 has 19 residues. V was pared by 7 bases and J by 4 bases, with 22 bases of the junction left unmatched. Germline CDR1 and CDR2: LNHDA and SQIVND (reference sequence). The chain's CDR3 is CASKGDSTLPRLFNQPQHF. The DNA for the CDR3 is TGTGCCAGTAAAGGGGACAGTACTCTACCAAGACTTTTTAATCAGCCCCAGCATTTT.

This clonotype has at least ten counts. The chain carries TRBV28 and TRBJ1-5, with D possibly being TRBD1 (6 bases). The germline V and J ends were trimmed by 5 bases and 4 bases, with 18 bases remaining between them. Germline CDR1 reads MDHEN; CDR2 reads SYDVKM. The CDR3 totals 16 residues. CDR3 in DNA: TGTGCCAGCAGTAAAGGCCATCGCAGGGGTAATCAGCCCCAGCATTTT. Protein product: CASSKGHRRGNQPQHF. The variable domain in full, with the rest retrieved from reference TRBV28 and TRBJ1-5, is DVKVTQSSRYLVKRTGEKVFLECVQDMDHENMFWYRQDPGLGLRLIYFSYDVKMKEKGDIPEGYSVSREKKERFSLILESASTNQTSMYLCASSKGHRRGNQPQHFGDGTRLSIL.

In this sample, this clonotype turned up many times. The chain combines TRBV24-1 with TRBJ2-5, with 8 bases matching TRBD1. The V gene end was trimmed by 3 bases and the J gene end by 2 bases; junction bases not matched to a gene: 4. The germline V gene encodes CDR1 KGHDR and CDR2 SFDVKD. There are 15 residues in the CDR3. The CDR3 reads CATSDPTGGQETQYF. As DNA, the CDR3 is TGTGCCACCAGTGATCCTACAGGGGGTCAAGAGACCCAGTACTTC.

This clonotype was detected only a few times. The J gene is TRBJ2-5, the V gene TRBV7-3; a possible D gene is TRBD1 (5 bases). The V end lost 5 bases, the J end lost 5 bases, and 15 bases lay between the germline ends. In germline, CDR1 is SGHTA, CDR2 FQGTGA. The CDR3 consists of 14 residues. CDR3 amino acids: CASSPWGDTETQYF. The CDR3 nucleotides read TGTGCCAGCAGCCCCTGGGGCGACACGGAGACCCAGTACTTC.

This clonotype was seen many times. The chain uses TRBV2 and TRBJ1-1; the D is unclear. The length of the CDR3 is 15 residues. Looked up from germline, CDR1 is SNHLY and CDR2 is FYNNEI. Trimming took off 7 bases at V and 4 bases at J, with 19 bases between the two ends. The CDR3: CASTRGGGRGTEAFF. DNA of the CDR3: TGTGCCAGCACTCGGGGTGGAGGACGGGGCACTGAAGCTTTCTTT.

On this clonotype: Its ends do not fully match the called genes, so a read error is possible. In DNA form, the CDR3 reads TGTGCCAGCGGTTTATCAGAGAACTATGGCTACACCTTC. Residues: CASGLSENYGYTF. The chain uses TRBV12-3 or TRBV12-4 and TRBJ1-2; D uncertain. The CDR3 sequence is 13 residues long.

In this sample, this clonotype turned up many times. This chain links TRBV11-2 with TRBJ2-7, with D tentatively TRBD2 (5 bases). The CDR3 contains 14 residues. V was clipped by 4 bases and J by 4 bases, with 14 bases between them. The V gene's germline CDR1 is SGHAT and CDR2 FQNNGV. The CDR3: CASSSPGVAYEQYF. The CDR3, as DNA: TGTGCCAGCAGCTCGCCCGGGGTAGCGTACGAGCAGTACTTC.

This clonotype showed up many times. This chain uses TRBV7-2 with TRBJ2-7, with TRBD1 identical over 7 bases. The CDR3 is 16 amino acids. J lost 1 base, V lost 2 bases, and 8 bases had no gene match. Looked up from germline, CDR1 is SGHTA and CDR2 is FQGNSA. CDR3 region: CASSLSTGSPSYEQYF. For the CDR3, the DNA is TGTGCCAGCAGCTTATCGACAGGGAGCCCATCCTACGAGCAGTACTTC.

The chain is built from TRBV7-2 and TRBJ2-7; D gene uncertain. CDR1 is SGHTA, CDR2 FQGNSA, per germline. The CDR3 has 14 residues. V shed 5 bases and J shed 2 bases, with 13 bases lying between them. The CDR3 sequence is CASSPMGRAYEQYF. CDR3 DNA: TGTGCCAGCAGCCCGATGGGTCGAGCCTACGAGCAGTACTTC.

This clonotype was counted ten times or more. This may come from a read error, since a much larger clone is one base off. The CDR3 nucleotides read TGTGCCATCGCCCTGGGGGAGGAAAATCAGCCCCAGCATTTT. This translates into CAIALGEENQPQHF. The chain employs TRBV6-1 and TRBJ1-5; weak D call: TRBD1 (5 bases). The ends were cut back, 10 bases at V and 4 bases at J, with 17 bases in the middle. The CDR3 is 14 amino acids. CDR1 is MNHNS and CDR2 is SASEGT in the germline V gene.

This clonotype was seen many times. The chain is built from TRBV11-2 and TRBJ2-7, with a tentative D call TRBD2 (6 bases). Germline CDR1 reads SGHAT; CDR2 reads FQNNGV. V was trimmed by 4 bases and J by 8 bases, leaving 15 bases between them. This CDR3 is 13 amino acids long. CDR3 DNA sequence: TGTGCCAGCAGCTCCTATGGAGGGTACCAGCAGTACTTC. As protein: CASSSYGGYQQYF.

The chain couples TRBV7-6 to TRBJ2-5, with 8 bases matching TRBD2. Germline lookup yields CDR1 SGHVS and CDR2 FNYEAQ. The CDR3 loop spans 15 amino acids. Trimming cost V 7 bases and J 5 bases; bases outside gene matches: 12. CDR3 sequence reads: CASTFAGGGQETQYF. Written as DNA, the CDR3 is TGTGCCAGCACATTTGCCGGGGGGGGCCAGGAGACCCAGTACTTC.